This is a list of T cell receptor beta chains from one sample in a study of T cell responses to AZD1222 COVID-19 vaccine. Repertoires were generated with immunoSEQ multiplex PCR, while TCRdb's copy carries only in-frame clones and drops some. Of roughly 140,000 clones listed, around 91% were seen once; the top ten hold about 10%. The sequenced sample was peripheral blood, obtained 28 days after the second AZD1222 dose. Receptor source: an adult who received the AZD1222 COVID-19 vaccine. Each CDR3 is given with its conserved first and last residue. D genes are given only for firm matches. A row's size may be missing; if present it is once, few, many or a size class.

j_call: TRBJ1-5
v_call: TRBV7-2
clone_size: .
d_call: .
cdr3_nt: TGTGCCAGCAGCTTTCCGGGCGCGGTTCAGCCCCAGCATTTT
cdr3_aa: CASSFPGAVQPQHF

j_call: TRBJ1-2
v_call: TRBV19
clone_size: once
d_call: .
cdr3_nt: TGTGCCAGTACCTATAGGGGGGCGGCTAACTATGGCTACACCTTC
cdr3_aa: CASTYRGAANYGYTF

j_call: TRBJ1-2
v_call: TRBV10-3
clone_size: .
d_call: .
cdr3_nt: TGTGCCATCAGTGATCCAGACTATGGCTACACCTTC
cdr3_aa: CAISDPDYGYTF

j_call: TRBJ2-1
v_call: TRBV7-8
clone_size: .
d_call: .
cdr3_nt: TGTGCCAGCAGCCGAGCGTGGGGAGAAACCTACAATGAGCAGTTCTTC
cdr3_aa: CASSRAWGETYNEQFF

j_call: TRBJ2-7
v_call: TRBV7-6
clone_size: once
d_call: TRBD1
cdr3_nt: TGTGCCAGCAGCCCGGGACAGGGGGACTCCTACGAGCAGTACTTC
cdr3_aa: CASSPGQGDSYEQYF

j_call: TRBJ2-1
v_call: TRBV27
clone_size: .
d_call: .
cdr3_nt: TGTGCCAGCAGTCCCTGGGTCAGAGGAGACAATGAGCAGTTCTTC
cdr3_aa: CASSPWVRGDNEQFF

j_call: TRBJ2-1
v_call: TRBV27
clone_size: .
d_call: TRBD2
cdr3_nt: TGTGCCAGCAGTTTATCGATAAGCGGGGGTGGCCATGAGCAGTTCTTC
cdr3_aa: CASSLSISGGGHEQFF

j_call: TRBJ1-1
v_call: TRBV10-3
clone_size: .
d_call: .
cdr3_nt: TGTGCCATCAGACGAGGGGTGGAGACTGAAGCTTTCTTT
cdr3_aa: CAIRRGVETEAFF

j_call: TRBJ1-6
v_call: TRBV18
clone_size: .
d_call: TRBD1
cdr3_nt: TGTGCCAGCTCACCCCAGGGGGGAAATAATTCACCCCTCCACTTT
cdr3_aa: CASSPQGGNNSPLHF

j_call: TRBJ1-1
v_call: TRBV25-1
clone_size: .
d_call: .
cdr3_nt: TGTGCCGCCGGATTGAACACTGAAGCTTTCTTT
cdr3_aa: CAAGLNTEAFF

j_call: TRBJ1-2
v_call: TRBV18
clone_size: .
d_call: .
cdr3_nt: TGTGCCAGCTCACCTACAGGGCGGCGGGGCTACACCTTC
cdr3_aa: CASSPTGRRGYTF

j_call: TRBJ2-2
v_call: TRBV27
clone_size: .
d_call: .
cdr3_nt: TGTGCCAGCAGTTTAGCGGGACAGACAATCCGGAGAACCGGGGAGCTGTTTTTT
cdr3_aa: CASSLAGQTIRRTGELFF

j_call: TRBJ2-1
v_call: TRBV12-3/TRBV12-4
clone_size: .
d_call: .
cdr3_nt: TGTGCCAGCAGTCAGCTCATGCGGCAGTTCTTC
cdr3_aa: CASSQLMRQFF

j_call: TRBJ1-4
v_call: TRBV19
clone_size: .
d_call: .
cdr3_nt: TGTGCCAGTAGTGCAGCGGGCCGCTGGTGGGATGAAAAACTGTTTTTT
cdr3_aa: CASSAAGRWWDEKLFF

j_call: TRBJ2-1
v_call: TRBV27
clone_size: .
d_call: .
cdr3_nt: .
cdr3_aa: CASSFGAGNEQFF

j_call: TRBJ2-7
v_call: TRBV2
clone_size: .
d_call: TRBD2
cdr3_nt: TGTGCCAGCAGTGCACCAGCGGGAGGGCCCTACGAGCAGTACTTC
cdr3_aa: CASSAPAGGPYEQYF

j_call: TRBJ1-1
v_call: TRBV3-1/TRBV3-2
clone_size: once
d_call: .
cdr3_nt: TGTGCCAGCAGCCAAGATACGTACACTGAAGCTTTCTTT
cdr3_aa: CASSQDTYTEAFF

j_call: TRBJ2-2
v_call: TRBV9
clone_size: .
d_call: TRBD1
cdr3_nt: TGTGCCAGCAGCCCAAGGACAGGGCCTCACACCGGGGAGCTGTTTTTT
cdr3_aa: CASSPRTGPHTGELFF